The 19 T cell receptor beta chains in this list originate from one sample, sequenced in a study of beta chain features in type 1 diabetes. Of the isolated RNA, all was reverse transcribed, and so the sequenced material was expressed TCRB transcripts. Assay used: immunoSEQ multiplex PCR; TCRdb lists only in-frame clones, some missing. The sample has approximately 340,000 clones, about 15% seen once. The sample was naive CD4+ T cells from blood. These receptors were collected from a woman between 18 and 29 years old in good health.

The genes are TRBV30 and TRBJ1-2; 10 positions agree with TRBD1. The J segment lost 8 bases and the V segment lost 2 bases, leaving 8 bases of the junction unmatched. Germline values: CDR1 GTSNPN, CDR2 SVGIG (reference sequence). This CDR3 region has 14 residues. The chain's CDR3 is CAWSLRQGAVGYTF. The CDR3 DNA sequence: TGTGCCTGGAGTCTTAGACAGGGGGCGGTGGGCTACACCTTC.

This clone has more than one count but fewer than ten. CDR3 DNA: TGTGCCAGCAGCCATAGGGGAGGGACTGAAGCTTTCTTT. Encoded protein: CASSHRGGTEAFF. This rearrangement joins TRBV14 to TRBJ1-1, with D maybe TRBD1 (5 bases). Trimming stripped 3 bases from V and 5 bases from J, with 10 bases between. The CDR3 contains 13 residues. Germline CDR1 SGHDN, CDR2 FVKESK.

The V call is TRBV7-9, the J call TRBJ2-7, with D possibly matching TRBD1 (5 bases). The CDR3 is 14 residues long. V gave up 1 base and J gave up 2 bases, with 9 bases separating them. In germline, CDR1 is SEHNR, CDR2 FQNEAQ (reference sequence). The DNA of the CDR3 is TGTGCCAGCAGCTTAGTGCAGGGTCCCTACGAGCAGTACTTC. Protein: CASSLVQGPYEQYF. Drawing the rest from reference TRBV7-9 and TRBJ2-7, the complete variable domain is DTGVSQNPRHKITKRGQNVTFRCDPISEHNRLYWYRQTLGQGPEFLTYFQNEAQLEKSRLLSDRFSAERPKGSFSTLEIQRTEQGDSAMYLCASSLVQGPYEQYFGPGTRLTVT.

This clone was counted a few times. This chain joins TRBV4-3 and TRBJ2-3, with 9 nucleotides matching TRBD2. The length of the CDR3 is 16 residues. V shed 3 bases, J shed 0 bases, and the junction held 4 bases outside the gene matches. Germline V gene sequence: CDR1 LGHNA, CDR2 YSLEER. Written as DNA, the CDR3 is TGCGCCAGCAGCCATCTAGCGGGATTTAGCACAGATACGCAGTATTTT. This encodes CASSHLAGFSTDTQYF.

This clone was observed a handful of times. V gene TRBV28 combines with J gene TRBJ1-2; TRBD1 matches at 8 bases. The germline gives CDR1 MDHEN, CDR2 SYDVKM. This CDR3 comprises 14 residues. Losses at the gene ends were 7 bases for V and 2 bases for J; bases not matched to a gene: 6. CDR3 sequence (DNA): TGTGCCAGCACTTCAGGGGGCGGAAACTATGGCTACACCTTC. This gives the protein CASTSGGGNYGYTF.

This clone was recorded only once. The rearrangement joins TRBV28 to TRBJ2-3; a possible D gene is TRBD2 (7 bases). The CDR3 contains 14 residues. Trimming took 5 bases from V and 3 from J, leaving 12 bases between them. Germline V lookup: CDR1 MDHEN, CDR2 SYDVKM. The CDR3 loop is CASSGGGRTDTQYF. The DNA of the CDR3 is TGTGCCAGCAGTGGGGGCGGGAGAACAGATACGCAGTATTTT.

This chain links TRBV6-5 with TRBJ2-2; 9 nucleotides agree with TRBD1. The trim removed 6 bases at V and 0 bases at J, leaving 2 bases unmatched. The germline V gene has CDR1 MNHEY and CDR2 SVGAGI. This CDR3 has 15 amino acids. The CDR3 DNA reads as TGTGCCAGCAGGCGGGACAGGGCGAACACCGGGGAGCTGTTTTTT. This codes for CASRRDRANTGELFF.

CDR3 amino acids: CAWSVASGMYNEQFF. CDR3 nucleotides: TGTGCCTGGAGTGTAGCTAGCGGGATGTACAATGAGCAGTTCTTC. The chain links TRBV30 to TRBJ2-1; 9 bases map to TRBD2. This CDR3 is built from 15 residues. Germline V gene data show CDR1 as GTSNPN and CDR2 as SVGIG (reference sequence). V lost 0 bases to trimming and J lost 4 bases; unmatched junction nucleotides: 4.

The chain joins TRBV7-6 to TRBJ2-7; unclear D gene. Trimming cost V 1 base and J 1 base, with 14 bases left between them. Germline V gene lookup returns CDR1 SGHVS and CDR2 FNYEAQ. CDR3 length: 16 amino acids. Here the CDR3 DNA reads TGTGCCAGCAGCTTAGGAGGCCATCCTTCGTCCTACGAGCAGTACTTC. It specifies CASSLGGHPSSYEQYF.

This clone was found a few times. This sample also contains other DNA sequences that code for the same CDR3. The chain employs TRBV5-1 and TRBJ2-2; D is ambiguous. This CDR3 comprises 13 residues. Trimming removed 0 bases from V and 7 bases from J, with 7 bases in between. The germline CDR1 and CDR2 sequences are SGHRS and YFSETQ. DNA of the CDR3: TGCGCCAGCAGCTTGGTGGTGAGCGGGGAGCTGTTTTTT. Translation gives CASSLVVSGELFF.

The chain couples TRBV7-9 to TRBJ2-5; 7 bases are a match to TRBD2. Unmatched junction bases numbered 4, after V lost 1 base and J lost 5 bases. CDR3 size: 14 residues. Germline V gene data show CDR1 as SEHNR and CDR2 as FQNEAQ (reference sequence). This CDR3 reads CASSLGAGEETQYF. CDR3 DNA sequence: TGTGCCAGCAGCTTAGGCGCGGGGGAGGAGACCCAGTACTTC.

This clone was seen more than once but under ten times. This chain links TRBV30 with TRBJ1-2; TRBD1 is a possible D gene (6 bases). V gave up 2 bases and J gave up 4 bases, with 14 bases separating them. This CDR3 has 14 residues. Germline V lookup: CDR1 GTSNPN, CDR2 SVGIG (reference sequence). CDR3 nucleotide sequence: TGTGCCTGGAGTCCCGCGGGGGGCAGCTATGGCTACACCTTC. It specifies CAWSPAGGSYGYTF.

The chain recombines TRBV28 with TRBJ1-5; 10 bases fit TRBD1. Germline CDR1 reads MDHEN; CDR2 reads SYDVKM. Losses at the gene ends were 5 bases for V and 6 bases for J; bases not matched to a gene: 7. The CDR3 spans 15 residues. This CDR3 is CASSPGTGVGQPQHF. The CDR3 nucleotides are TGTGCCAGCAGTCCCGGGACAGGGGTGGGTCAGCCCCAGCATTTT.

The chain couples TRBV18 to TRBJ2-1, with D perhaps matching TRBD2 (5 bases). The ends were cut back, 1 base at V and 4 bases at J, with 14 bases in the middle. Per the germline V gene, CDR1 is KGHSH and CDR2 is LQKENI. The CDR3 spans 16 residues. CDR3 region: CASSPRRAGSYNEQFF. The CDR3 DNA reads TGTGCCAGCTCACCACGGCGGGCAGGAAGTTACAATGAGCAGTTCTTC.

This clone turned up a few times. This CDR3 reads CAWSVDRGSGYGYTF. The DNA of the CDR3 is TGTGCCTGGAGTGTTGACAGGGGGAGCGGCTATGGCTACACCTTC. This sequence joins TRBV30 and TRBJ1-2, with TRBD1 matching 9 bases. The trim removed 0 bases at V and 4 bases at J, leaving 6 bases unmatched. CDR1 is GTSNPN, CDR2 SVGIG, per germline (reference sequence). The CDR3 loop spans 15 amino acids.

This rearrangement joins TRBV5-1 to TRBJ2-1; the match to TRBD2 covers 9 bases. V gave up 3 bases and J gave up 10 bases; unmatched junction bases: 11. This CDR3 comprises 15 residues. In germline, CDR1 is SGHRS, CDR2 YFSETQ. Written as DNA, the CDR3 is TGCGCCAGCAGCTCCAATAGCGGGAGAGTAAAGGAGCAGTTCTTC. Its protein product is CASSSNSGRVKEQFF.

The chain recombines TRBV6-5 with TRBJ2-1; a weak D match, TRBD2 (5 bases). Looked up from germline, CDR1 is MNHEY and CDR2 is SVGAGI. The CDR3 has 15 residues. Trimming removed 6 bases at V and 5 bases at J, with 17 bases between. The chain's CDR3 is CASRYEGPGNNEQFF. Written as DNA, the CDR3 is TGTGCCAGCAGATACGAGGGCCCGGGGAACAATGAGCAGTTCTTC.

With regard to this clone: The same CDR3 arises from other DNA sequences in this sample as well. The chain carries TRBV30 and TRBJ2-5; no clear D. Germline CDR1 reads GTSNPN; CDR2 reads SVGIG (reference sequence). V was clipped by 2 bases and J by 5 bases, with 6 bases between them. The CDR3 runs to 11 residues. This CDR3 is CAWSPLETQYF. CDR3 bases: TGTGCCTGGAGTCCCTTGGAGACCCAGTACTTC.

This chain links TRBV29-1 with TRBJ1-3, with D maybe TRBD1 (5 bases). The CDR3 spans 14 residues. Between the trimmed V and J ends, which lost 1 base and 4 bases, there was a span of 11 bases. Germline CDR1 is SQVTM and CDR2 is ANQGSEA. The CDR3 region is CSVEGQRAGNTIYF. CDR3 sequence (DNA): TGCAGCGTTGAAGGACAGAGAGCGGGAAACACCATATATTTT. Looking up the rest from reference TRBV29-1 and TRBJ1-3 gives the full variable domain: SAVISQKPSRDICQRGTSLTIQCQVDSQVTMMFWYRQQPGQSLTLIATANQGSEATYESGFVIDKFPISRPNLTFSTLTVSNMSPEDSSIYLCSVEGQRAGNTIYFGEGSWLTVV.